This TCR beta chain originates from a study of control samples from healthy donors and cancer patients. This CDR3 contains 16 residues. Trimming cost V 3 bases and J 4 bases; bases outside gene matches: 9. CDR1 is KGHSH, CDR2 LQKENI, per germline. The table came from immunoSEQ multiplex PCR; TCRdb's copy has only in-frame clones and leaves some out. The repertoire holds under 30,000 clones, with roughly 85% as singletons. The sample consisted of PBMCs. The TCR originated in a woman in her sixties or seventies with head and neck cancer. The chain recombines TRBV18 with TRBJ1-3; TRBD1 aligns across 7 bases. The CDR3 spells CASSPAGGRVGNTIYF. The CDR3 region has the DNA TGTGCCAGCTCACCCGCAGGGGGACGAGTAGGAAACACCATATATTTT. Drawing the rest from reference TRBV18 and TRBJ1-3, the complete variable domain is NAGVMQNPRHLVRRRGQEARLRCSPMKGHSHVYWYRQLPEEGLKFMVYLQKENIIDESGMPKERFSAEFPKEGPSILRIQQVVRGDSAAYFCASSPAGGRVGNTIYFGEGSWLTVV.